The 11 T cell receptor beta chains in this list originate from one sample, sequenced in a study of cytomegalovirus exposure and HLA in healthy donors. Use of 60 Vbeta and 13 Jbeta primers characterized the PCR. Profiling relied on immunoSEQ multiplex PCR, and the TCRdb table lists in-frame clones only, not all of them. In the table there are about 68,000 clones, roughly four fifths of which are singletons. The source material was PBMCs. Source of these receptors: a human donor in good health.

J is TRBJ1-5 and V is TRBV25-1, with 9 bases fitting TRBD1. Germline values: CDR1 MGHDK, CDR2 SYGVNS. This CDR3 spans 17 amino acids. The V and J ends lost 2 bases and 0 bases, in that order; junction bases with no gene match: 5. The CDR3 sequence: CASSEPGQGPSNQPQHF. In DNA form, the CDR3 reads TGTGCCAGCAGTGAACCCGGACAGGGGCCTAGCAATCAGCCCCAGCATTTT.

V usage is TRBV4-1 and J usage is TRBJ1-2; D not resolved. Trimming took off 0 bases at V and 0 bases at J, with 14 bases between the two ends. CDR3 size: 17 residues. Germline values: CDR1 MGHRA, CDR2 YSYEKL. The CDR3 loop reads CASSQEEGRLANYGYTF. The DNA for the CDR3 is TGCGCCAGCAGCCAAGAAGAGGGTCGTTTAGCTAACTATGGCTACACCTTC.

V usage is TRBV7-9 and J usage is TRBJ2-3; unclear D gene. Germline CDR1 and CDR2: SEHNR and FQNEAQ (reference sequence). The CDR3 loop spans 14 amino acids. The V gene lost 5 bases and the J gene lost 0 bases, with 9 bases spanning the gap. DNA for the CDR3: TGTGCCAGCAGCGCCCGGGTTAGCACAGATACGCAGTATTTT. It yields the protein CASSARVSTDTQYF.

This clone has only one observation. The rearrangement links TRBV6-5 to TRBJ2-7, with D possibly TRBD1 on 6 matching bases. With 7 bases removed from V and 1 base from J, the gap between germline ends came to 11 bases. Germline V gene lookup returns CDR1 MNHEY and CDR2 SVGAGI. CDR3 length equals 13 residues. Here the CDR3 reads CASNDRRSYEQYF. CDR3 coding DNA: TGTGCCAGCAATGACAGGAGGTCCTACGAGCAGTACTTC.

CDR3 residues: CASSEQQGAYEQYF. The CDR3 nucleotides are TGTGCCAGCAGTGAGCAACAGGGGGCGTACGAGCAGTACTTC. The chain is built from TRBV2 and TRBJ2-7, with 9 bases aligning to TRBD1. Per germline, CDR1 SNHLY and CDR2 FYNNEI. The trim removed 3 bases at V and 4 bases at J, leaving 4 bases unmatched. This CDR3 is built from 14 residues.

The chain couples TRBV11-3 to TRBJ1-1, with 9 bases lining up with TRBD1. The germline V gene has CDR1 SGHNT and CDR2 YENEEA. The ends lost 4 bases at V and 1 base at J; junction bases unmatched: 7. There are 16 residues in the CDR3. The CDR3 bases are TGTGCCAGCAGCTCGGGCGGGGGACAGGGGAACACTGAAGCTTTCTTT. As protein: CASSSGGGQGNTEAFF.

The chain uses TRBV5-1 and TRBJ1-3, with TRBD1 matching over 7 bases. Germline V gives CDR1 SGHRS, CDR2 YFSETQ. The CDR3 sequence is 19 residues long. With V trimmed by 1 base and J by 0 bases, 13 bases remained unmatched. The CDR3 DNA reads TGCGCCAGCAGCTTGTCAGGGGGAGGACAGCTCTTCTCTGGAAACACCATATATTTT. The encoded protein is CASSLSGGGQLFSGNTIYF.

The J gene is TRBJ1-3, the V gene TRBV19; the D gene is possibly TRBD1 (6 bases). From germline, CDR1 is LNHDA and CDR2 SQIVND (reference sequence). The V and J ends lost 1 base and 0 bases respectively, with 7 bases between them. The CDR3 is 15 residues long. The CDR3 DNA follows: TGTGCCAGTAGTATAGGGACAGCCTCTGGAAACACCATATATTTT. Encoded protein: CASSIGTASGNTIYF. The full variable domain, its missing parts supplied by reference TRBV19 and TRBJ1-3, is DGGITQSPKYLFRKEGQNVTLSCEQNLNHDAMYWYRQDPGQGLRLIYYSQIVNDFQKGDIAEGYSVSREKKESFPLTVTSAQKNPTAFYLCASSIGTASGNTIYFGEGSWLTVV.

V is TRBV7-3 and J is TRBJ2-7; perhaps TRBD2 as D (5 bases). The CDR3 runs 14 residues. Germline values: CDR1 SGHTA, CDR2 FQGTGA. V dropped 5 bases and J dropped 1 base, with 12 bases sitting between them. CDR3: CASSPNRDSYEQYF. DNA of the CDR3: TGTGCCAGCAGCCCCAACCGGGATTCCTACGAGCAGTACTTC. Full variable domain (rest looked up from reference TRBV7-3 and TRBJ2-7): GAGVSQTPSNKVTEKGKYVELRCDPISGHTALYWYRQSLGQGPEFLIYFQGTGAADDSGLPNDRFFAVRPEGSVSTLKIQRTERGDSAVYLCASSPNRDSYEQYFGPGTRLTVT.

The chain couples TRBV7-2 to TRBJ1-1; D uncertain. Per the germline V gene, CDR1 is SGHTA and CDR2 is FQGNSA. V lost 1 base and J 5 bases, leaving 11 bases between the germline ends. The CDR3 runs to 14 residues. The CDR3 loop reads CASSLGSGRTEAFF. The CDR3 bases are TGTGCCAGCAGCTTAGGGTCGGGGAGGACTGAAGCTTTCTTT.

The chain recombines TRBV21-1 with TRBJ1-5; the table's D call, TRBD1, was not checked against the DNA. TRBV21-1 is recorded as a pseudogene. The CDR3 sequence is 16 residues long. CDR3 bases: TGTGCCAGCAGCAACATCGTCAGGGTTAGCAATCAGCCCCAGCATTTT. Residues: CASSNIVRVSNQPQHF.